This TCR beta chain was profiled in a study of CD8 T cells in ankylosing spondylitis. Study results and caveats: Earlier reports found some motif variants in synovial fluid and blood in reactive arthritis. CD8+ by phenotype, disease-linked clones were relatively rare in peripheral blood. Significant enrichment of disease-linked clones was reportedly seen in matched ankylosing spondylitis synovial fluid. There was a TCR beta motif, made of eight highly homologous variants, that appeared characteristic of ankylosing spondylitis blood.

Germline-derived CDR1 and CDR2 are DFQATT and SNEGSKA (reference sequence). V was trimmed by 2 bases and J by 1 base, leaving 9 bases between them. This CDR3 is built from 13 residues. For TCR beta, libraries came from quantitative 5'-RACE with molecular barcodes. One entry per CDR3 protein results from TCRdb running MiXCR on the 5' RACE reads. The sample yields 700,000 to 1,000,000 distinct CDR3 sequences, about 12% seen once. Points on this clonotype: Antigen: not known.

The gene calls are TRBV20-1 and TRBJ2-7, with D possibly TRBD1 on 5 matching bases. The material sequenced was blood, either unsorted or a sorted T cell fraction (not recorded which). The receptor's source is a male donor with ankylosing spondylitis. Here the CDR3 reads CSARSDSSYEQYF. In DNA, the CDR3 is TGCAGTGCTAGATCTGACAGTTCCTACGAGCAGTACTTC.